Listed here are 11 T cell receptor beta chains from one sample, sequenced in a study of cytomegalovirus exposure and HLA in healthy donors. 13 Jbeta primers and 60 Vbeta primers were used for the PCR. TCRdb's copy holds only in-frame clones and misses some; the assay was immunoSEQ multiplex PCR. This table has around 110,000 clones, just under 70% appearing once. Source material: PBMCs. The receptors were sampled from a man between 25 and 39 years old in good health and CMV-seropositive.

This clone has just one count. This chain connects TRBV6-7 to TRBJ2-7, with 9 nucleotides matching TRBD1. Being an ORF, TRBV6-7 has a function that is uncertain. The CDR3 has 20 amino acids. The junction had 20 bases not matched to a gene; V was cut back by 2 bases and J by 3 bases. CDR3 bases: TGTGCCAGCAGTTACATTGTCGGGACAGGGACCATAGTCCCCTACTACGAGCAGTACTTC. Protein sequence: CASSYIVGTGTIVPYYEQYF.

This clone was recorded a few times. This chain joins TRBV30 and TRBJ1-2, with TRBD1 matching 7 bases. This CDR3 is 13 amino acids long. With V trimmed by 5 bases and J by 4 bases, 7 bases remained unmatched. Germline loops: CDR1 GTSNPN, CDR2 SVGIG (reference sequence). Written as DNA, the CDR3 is TGTGCCTGGCGTTGGACAGGAGGCTATGGCTACACCTTC. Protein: CAWRWTGGYGYTF.

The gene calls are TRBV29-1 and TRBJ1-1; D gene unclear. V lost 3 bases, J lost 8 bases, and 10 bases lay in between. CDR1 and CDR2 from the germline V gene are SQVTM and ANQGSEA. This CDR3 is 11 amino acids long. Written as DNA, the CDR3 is TGCAGCGTTGATTTGGGCTGGGAAGCTTTCTTT. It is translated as CSVDLGWEAFF.

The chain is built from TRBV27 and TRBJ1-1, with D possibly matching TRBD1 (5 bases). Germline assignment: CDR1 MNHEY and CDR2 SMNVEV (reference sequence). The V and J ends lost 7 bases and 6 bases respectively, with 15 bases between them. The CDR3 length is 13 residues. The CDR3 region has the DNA TGTGCCAGCATGACGTGGGGCGACGCTGAAGCTTTCTTT. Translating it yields CASMTWGDAEAFF.

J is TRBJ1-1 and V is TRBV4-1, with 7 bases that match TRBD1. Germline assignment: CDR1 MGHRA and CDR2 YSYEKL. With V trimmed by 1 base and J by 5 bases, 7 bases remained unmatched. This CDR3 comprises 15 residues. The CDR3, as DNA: TGCGCCAGCAGCCAAGCCCCAGGGGGAGTGACTGAAGCTTTCTTT. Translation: CASSQAPGGVTEAFF.

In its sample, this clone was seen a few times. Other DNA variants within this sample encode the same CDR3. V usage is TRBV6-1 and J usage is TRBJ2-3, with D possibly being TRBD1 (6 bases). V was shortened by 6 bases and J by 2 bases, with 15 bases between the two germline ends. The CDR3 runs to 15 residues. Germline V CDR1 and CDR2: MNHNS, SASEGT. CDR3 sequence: CASRWAGVTTDTQYF. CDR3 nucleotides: TGTGCCAGCAGATGGGCAGGGGTTACCACAGATACGCAGTATTTT.

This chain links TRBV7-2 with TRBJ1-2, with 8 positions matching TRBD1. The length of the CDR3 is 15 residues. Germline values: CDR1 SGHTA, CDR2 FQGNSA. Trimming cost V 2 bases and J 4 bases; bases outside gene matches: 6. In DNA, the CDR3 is TGTGCCAGCAGCTTATCACAGGGGGGCTTCTATGGCTACACCTTC. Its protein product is CASSLSQGGFYGYTF.

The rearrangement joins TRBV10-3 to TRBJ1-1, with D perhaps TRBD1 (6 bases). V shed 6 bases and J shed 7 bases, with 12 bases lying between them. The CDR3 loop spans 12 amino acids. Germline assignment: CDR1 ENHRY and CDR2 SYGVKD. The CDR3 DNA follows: TGTGCCATCAGCGAGAACAGGGATGAAGCTTTCTTT. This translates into CAISENRDEAFF.

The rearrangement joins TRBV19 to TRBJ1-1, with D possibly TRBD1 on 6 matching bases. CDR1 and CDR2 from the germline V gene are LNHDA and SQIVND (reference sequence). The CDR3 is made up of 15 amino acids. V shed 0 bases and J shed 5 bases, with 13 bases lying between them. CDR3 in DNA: TGTGCCAGTAGTATAGAGGGCAGGGGAGAGACTGAAGCTTTCTTT. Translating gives CASSIEGRGETEAFF.

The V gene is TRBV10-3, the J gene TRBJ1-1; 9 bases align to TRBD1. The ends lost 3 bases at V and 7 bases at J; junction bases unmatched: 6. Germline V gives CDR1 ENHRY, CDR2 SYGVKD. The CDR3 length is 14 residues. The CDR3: CAISDHRGQGEAFF. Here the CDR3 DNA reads TGTGCCATCAGTGACCACAGGGGGCAGGGTGAAGCTTTCTTT.

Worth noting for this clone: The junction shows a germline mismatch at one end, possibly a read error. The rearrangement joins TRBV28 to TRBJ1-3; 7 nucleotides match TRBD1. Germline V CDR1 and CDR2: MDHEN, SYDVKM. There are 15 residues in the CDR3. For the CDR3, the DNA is TGTGCCAGCACCGACAGGGAGAGAACTGGAAAAACCATATATTTT. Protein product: CASTDRERTGKTIYF.